One T cell receptor (beta chain) is described in this entry. The data stem from a study of blood T cell repertoires in COVID-19. Across the whole study: T cells, B-cell-depleted T cells, or PBMCs supplied cDNA or gDNA.

Repertoires were generated with immunoSEQ multiplex PCR, while TCRdb's copy carries only in-frame clones and drops some. This table has 150,000 to 200,000 clones, roughly 80% appearing once. The CDR3 has 15 residues. Germline assignment: CDR1 DFQATT and CDR2 SNEGSKA (reference sequence). V was trimmed by 3 bases and J by 2 bases, leaving 16 bases between them. The V and J genes are TRBV20-1 and TRBJ2-5; TRBD2 is a possible D gene (5 bases). The sequenced material came from peripheral blood. The TCR originated in a woman older than 75 with COVID-19, enrolled during active disease. The CDR3 protein is CSASAGVAGQETQYF. Written as DNA, the CDR3 is TGCAGTGCTAGTGCCGGAGTGGCGGGTCAAGAGACCCAGTACTTC.